This T cell receptor beta chain emerged from a study of vaccination and CD4 T cells after COVID-19. For the study at large: Post-COVID specimens were obtained a median 101 days after diagnosis (range 35 to 161).

Germline V gene sequence: CDR1 SEHNR, CDR2 FQNEAQ (reference sequence). The V gene lost 7 bases and the J gene lost 4 bases, with 14 bases spanning the gap. The CDR3 totals 13 residues. Turning to this clonotype: What it binds is not known.

This sample's treatment: approximately 9-day PBMC culture with coronavirus spike peptide pools or control peptides (ViraFEST assay). CD4+ T cells were isolated by negative selection after ten to eleven days of culture. With the Oncomine TCR Beta short-read assay, DNA from cultured CD4+ T cells was sequenced. MiXCR, applied by TCRdb to the PCR reads, yields one record per CDR3 protein. The data show approximately 16,000 distinct CDR3 sequences, 45% to 60% seen once. The chain is built from TRBV7-9 and TRBJ2-7; D is unclear. What was sequenced was CD4+ T cells from blood, cultured in vitro. The TCR originated in a human donor who had recovered from COVID-19. The CDR3 is CASKDQSWYEQYF. CDR3 nucleotides: TGTGCCAGCAAGGACCAATCGTGGTACGAGCAGTACTTC. The full variable domain, rest sourced from reference TRBV7-9 and TRBJ2-7, is DTGVSQNPRHKITKRGQNVTFRCDPISEHNRLYWYRQTLGQGPEFLTYFQNEAQLEKSRLLSDRFSAERPKGSFSTLEIQRTEQGDSAMYLCASKDQSWYEQYFGPGTRLTVT.